This is a list of T cell receptor beta chains from one sample in a study of T and B cells in COVID-19 patients. TCRdb re-called the multiplex PCR reads with MiXCR, one entry per CDR3 protein. The repertoire has about 7,000 distinct CDR3 sequences, roughly 28% of them found once; the top ten carry over 8.5%. The specimen was blood. The receptor source for this set is a human donor with active COVID-19. CDR3s include the opening cysteine and the closing phenylalanine or tryptophan. The order of the fields is J gene, clone size, V gene, D gene, CDR3 protein, CDR3 DNA. The D gene is left open where the match is weak. Rows give clone size only sometimes, using once, few, many, or a class for an expanded clone.

J: TRBJ1-2; size: medium-sized; V: TRBV19; D: .; CDR3: CASSIDTREDYGYTF; DNA: TGTGCCAGTAGTATCGACACTCGGGAAGACTATGGCTACACCTTC
J: TRBJ2-3; size: medium-sized; V: TRBV18; D: .; CDR3: CASSPGGEADTQYF; DNA: TGTGCCAGCTCACCGGGGGGAGAAGCAGATACGCAGTATTTT
J: TRBJ1-1; size: few; V: TRBV19; D: TRBD1; CDR3: CASSSDRGTEAFF; DNA: TGTGCCAGTAGTTCCGACAGGGGTACTGAAGCTTTCTTT
J: TRBJ2-7; size: .; V: TRBV7-2; D: .; CDR3: CASSQTGRGAYEQYF; DNA: TGTGCCAGCAGTCAAACAGGGAGAGGAGCTTACGAGCAGTACTTC
J: TRBJ1-1; size: .; V: TRBV20-1; D: TRBD1; CDR3: CSAYGQGGGNTEAFF; DNA: TGCAGTGCTTACGGACAGGGTGGGGGGAACACTGAAGCTTTCTTT
J: TRBJ2-5; size: medium-sized; V: TRBV27; D: TRBD2; CDR3: CASSSWTSGSLETQYF; DNA: TGTGCCAGCAGTTCCTGGACTAGCGGGAGTCTGGAGACCCAGTACTTC
J: TRBJ2-3; size: medium-sized; V: TRBV19; D: TRBD2; CDR3: CASSPRGGKTDTQYF; DNA: TGTGCCAGTAGTCCCCGGGGGGGCAAGACAGATACGCAGTATTTT
J: TRBJ2-5; size: many; V: TRBV5-6; D: .; CDR3: CASIRVGGQETQYF; DNA: TGTGCCAGCATCCGGGTGGGGGGCCAAGAGACCCAGTACTTC
J: TRBJ2-3; size: .; V: TRBV27; D: TRBD2; CDR3: CASSLLAGGWDTQYF; DNA: TGTGCCAGCAGTTTATTAGCGGGAGGCTGGGATACGCAGTATTTT
J: TRBJ1-2; size: few; V: TRBV11-2; D: .; CDR3: CASSLMEDWNYGYTF; DNA: TGTGCCAGCAGCTTAATGGAGGACTGGAACTATGGCTACACCTTC
J: TRBJ2-7; size: .; V: TRBV18; D: .; CDR3: CVSSPSGGARLYEQYF; DNA: TGTGTCAGCTCACCAAGCGGCGGGGCTAGACTCTACGAGCAGTACTTC
J: TRBJ2-5; size: medium-sized; V: TRBV6-5; D: .; CDR3: CASSYRPRETQYF; DNA: TGTGCCAGCAGTTATCGCCCGAGGGAGACCCAGTACTTC
J: TRBJ2-2; size: .; V: TRBV11-3; D: .; CDR3: CASSEGGGELFF; DNA: TGTGCCAGCAGTGAGGGCGGCGGGGAGCTGTTTTTT
J: TRBJ2-1; size: .; V: TRBV7-2; D: TRBD2; CDR3: CASSGLAGGYNEQFF; DNA: TGTGCCAGCAGCGGACTAGCGGGCGGATACAATGAGCAGTTCTTC
J: TRBJ2-3; size: .; V: TRBV20-1; D: .; CDR3: CSATQGSPTGTDTQYF; DNA: TGCAGTGCCACTCAAGGGTCCCCGACGGGCACAGATACGCAGTATTTT
J: TRBJ1-4; size: few; V: TRBV6-1; D: .; CDR3: CASSEPHRATNEKLFF; DNA: TGTGCCAGCAGTGAACCACACAGGGCCACTAATGAAAAACTGTTTTTT
J: TRBJ2-1; size: few; V: TRBV20-1; D: TRBD2; CDR3: CSARVHAGGMYNEQFF; DNA: TGCAGTGCTAGAGTCCATGCGGGAGGAATGTACAATGAGCAGTTCTTC
J: TRBJ1-1; size: .; V: TRBV20-1; D: .; CDR3: CSPPWAPTEAFF; DNA: TGCAGTCCGCCATGGGCTCCCACTGAAGCTTTCTTT
J: TRBJ2-1; size: medium-sized; V: TRBV10-3; D: TRBD2; CDR3: CAIGGSPNEQFF; DNA: TGTGCCATCGGCGGGAGTCCCAATGAGCAGTTCTTC
J: TRBJ2-2; size: .; V: TRBV19; D: TRBD1; CDR3: CASSIRGTGGTGELFF; DNA: TGTGCCAGTAGTATAAGGGGGACAGGGGGCACCGGGGAGCTGTTTTTT
J: TRBJ1-2; size: few; V: TRBV12-3/TRBV12-4; D: .; CDR3: CASSTAGVGYSYGYTF; DNA: TGTGCCAGCAGTACCGCCGGAGTGGGGTATAGCTATGGCTACACCTTC
J: TRBJ1-6; size: .; V: TRBV20-1; D: .; CDR3: CSARTGYGSPLHF; DNA: TGCAGTGCTAGGACAGGTTATGGTTCACCCCTCCACTTT
J: TRBJ2-3; size: medium-sized; V: TRBV15; D: .; CDR3: CATSRDPGEAQYF; DNA: TGTGCCACCAGCAGAGATCCTGGAGAGGCGCAGTATTTT
J: TRBJ2-3; size: .; V: TRBV20-1; D: TRBD2; CDR3: CSAPTSGRFPDTQYF; DNA: TGCAGTGCCCCGACTAGCGGGAGGTTTCCAGATACGCAGTATTTT
J: TRBJ2-1; size: few; V: TRBV6-4; D: .; CDR3: CASSAGTGPYNEQFF; DNA: TGTGCCAGCAGCGCCGGCACAGGGCCCTACAATGAGCAGTTCTTC
J: TRBJ2-5; size: many; V: TRBV27; D: TRBD1; CDR3: CASSPPRTGAPRYQETQYF; DNA: TGTGCCAGCAGTCCCCCAAGGACAGGGGCCCCTAGGTACCAAGAGACCCAGTACTTC
J: TRBJ2-5; size: once; V: TRBV5-6; D: TRBD2; CDR3: CASSLGAGGPSETQYF; DNA: TGCGCCAGCAGCTTGGGAGCGGGAGGGCCCTCGGAGACCCAGTACTTC